This record concerns one TCR beta chain sequence. The antigen is undetermined. This entry is derived from a study of cytomegalovirus exposure and HLA in healthy donors. Study-wide findings and caveats: The likely explanation for a cluster of highly shared sequence variants was sequencing artifact.

The PCR ran on 60 Vbeta and 13 Jbeta primers. Methods used by the authors: In a later analysis, some 80 million unique TCR beta chains included roughly 11 million shared by two or more donors. TCRdb's table, derived via immunoSEQ multiplex PCR, lists solely in-frame clones and lacks some. That table furnishes V, J and clone size, whereas the DNA furnished D and trimming. The sample has 60,000 to 70,000 clones, roughly four fifths seen once. The length of the CDR3 is 11 residues. The V end was cut by 5 bases, the J end by 7 bases, with 8 bases between. The germline V gene has CDR1 KGHSH and CDR2 LQKENI.

Sequenced material: PBMCs. The source is a man between 45 and 60 years old in good health and CMV-seronegative. This chain uses TRBV18 with TRBJ1-2; D is ambiguous. CDR3 sequence (DNA): TGTGCCAGCTCATCCGGACTTGGCTACACCTTC. It yields the protein CASSSGLGYTF. The variable domain in full, completed from reference TRBV18 and TRBJ1-2, reads NAGVMQNPRHLVRRRGQEARLRCSPMKGHSHVYWYRQLPEEGLKFMVYLQKENIIDESGMPKERFSAEFPKEGPSILRIQQVVRGDSAAYFCASSSGLGYTFGSGTRLTVV.